This TCR beta chain stems from a study of beta chain features in type 1 diabetes. Overall study results and limits: Cells expressing TCR highly could be over-represented by cDNA sequencing. Fewer junction insertions and more nucleotide deletions appeared in type 1 diabetes patients. A moderate, significant TCRB CDR3 shortening appeared in type 1 diabetes across four CD4+ subsets.

This clone has a handful of counts. The antigen is not known. Every bit of the isolated RNA underwent reverse transcription, so sequencing read expressed TCRB transcripts. Repertoires were generated with immunoSEQ multiplex PCR, while TCRdb's copy carries only in-frame clones and drops some. The table lists roughly 350,000 clones, 9.6% of them singletons, with about 0.6% in the top ten. Germline CDR1 is GTSNPN and CDR2 is SVGIG (reference sequence). The CDR3 runs to 19 residues. V shed 0 bases and J shed 0 bases, with 18 bases lying between them. Sequenced input: central memory CD4+ T cells from blood. This receptor was obtained from a man aged 25 to 45 with type 1 diabetes. The rearrangement links TRBV30 to TRBJ2-6; a possible D gene is TRBD1 (6 bases). CDR3 coding DNA: TGTGCCTGGAGTGTTGGGGCCCACAGGGTACCCTCTGGGGCCAACGTCCTGACTTTC. The encoded protein is CAWSVGAHRVPSGANVLTF.